This TCR beta chain was captured by sequencing in a study of T cells after yellow fever vaccination. This clonotype was observed once. One end of the junction varies from germline; a read error may be responsible. TCRdb ran MiXCR on the 5' RACE reads and lists one entry per CDR3 protein. Of some 130,000 distinct CDR3 sequences in the sample, 5% to 8% are singletons; the top ten hold more than 0.6%. The clonotype originates from a man younger than 40 who received the YFV17D yellow fever vaccine. Here the sequenced sample was CD4+ T cells sorted from PBMCs, taken 10 days after the yellow fever booster vaccination.

As DNA, the CDR3 is TGTGCTAGCAGCCGCTCAGCACAGAGGGGGGCCAACGTCCTGACTTTC. Translating it yields CASSRSAQRGANVLTF. The chain combines TRBV7-7 with TRBJ2-6; D unresolved. The germline gives CDR1 SSHAT, CDR2 FNYEAQ (reference sequence). This CDR3 is built from 16 residues.